One and the same sample provided the 31 T cell receptor beta chains below, sequenced in a study of somatic mutations in cytotoxic T cells in rheumatoid arthritis. Produced via immunoSEQ multiplex PCR; TCRdb's table is partial and in-frame only. This sample yields roughly 6,800 clones, of which approximately 60% are seen a single time; roughly 21% belongs to the top ten. Specimen: CD8+ T cells sorted from blood. The receptors come from a middle-aged woman in good health.

The rearrangement links TRBV5-6 to TRBJ2-1; TRBD2 matches at 8 bases. V shed 0 bases and J 6 bases; nucleotides not matched to a gene: 5. There are 15 residues in the CDR3. Germline V lookup: CDR1 SGHDT, CDR2 YYEEEE. CDR3 DNA: TGTGCCAGCAGCTTGGAGCGGGAGTTTATCAATGAGCAGTTCTTC. This codes for CASSLEREFINEQFF. Using reference TRBV5-6 and TRBJ2-1 for the parts outside the CDR3, the full variable domain is DAGVTQSPTHLIKTRGQQVTLRCSPKSGHDTVSWYQQALGQGPQFIFQYYEEEERQRGNFPDRFSGHQFPNYSSELNVNALLLGDSALYLCASSLEREFINEQFFGPGTRLTVL.

The rearrangement links TRBV10-2 to TRBJ2-3, with 8 bases fitting TRBD2. The CDR3 is 14 residues long. Trimming removed 6 bases from V and 2 bases from J; junction bases left unmatched: 4. The V gene's germline CDR1 is WSHSY and CDR2 SAAADI. CDR3 in amino acids: CASSPGLVTDTQYF. The CDR3 DNA reads as TGCGCCAGCAGCCCGGGACTAGTCACAGATACGCAGTATTTT.

V gene TRBV6-1 combines with J gene TRBJ1-6; TRBD1 matches 8 bases. The CDR3 has 14 amino acids. CDR1 is MNHNS, CDR2 SASEGT, per germline. The J segment lost 9 bases and the V segment lost 3 bases, leaving 4 bases of the junction unmatched. DNA of the CDR3: TGTGCCAGCAGTGAGACAGGGGTAGGTTCACCCCTCCACTTT. Its translation: CASSETGVGSPLHF.

The CDR3 DNA sequence: TGTGCCAGCAGCTTAGCAGGGACCGGGGAGCAGTACTTC. This encodes CASSLAGTGEQYF. The chain links TRBV7-6 to TRBJ2-7; D tentatively fits TRBD1 or TRBD2 (5 bases each). This CDR3 has 13 residues. The V gene's germline CDR1 is SGHVS and CDR2 FNYEAQ. The V and J ends lost 0 bases and 7 bases respectively, with 10 bases between them.

This chain joins TRBV9 and TRBJ2-2; D uncertain. Trimming took off 3 bases at V and 1 base at J, with 7 bases between the two ends. There are 14 residues in the CDR3. CDR1 is SGDLS, CDR2 YYNGEE, per germline. CDR3 nucleotide sequence: TGTGCCAGCAGCGCCACTATGAACACCGGGGAGCTGTTTTTT. Translated, it gives CASSATMNTGELFF.

This clone is medium-sized by share. This chain uses TRBV2 with TRBJ1-5; D remains ambiguous. Trimming removed 3 bases from V and 6 bases from J, with 18 bases in between. CDR1 SNHLY and CDR2 FYNNEI come from the germline V gene. The length of the CDR3 is 16 residues. CDR3 DNA: TGTGCCAGCAGTGATGCGACTATTGGGTTTATTCAGCCCCAGCATTTT. This codes for CASSDATIGFIQPQHF.

The rearrangement joins TRBV28 to TRBJ2-7; 7 bases are a match to TRBD2. V dropped 5 bases and J dropped 2; count of bases not matched to a gene: 6. This CDR3 contains 14 residues. Germline CDR1 MDHEN, CDR2 SYDVKM. This chain's CDR3 is CASSRLAETYEQYF. The CDR3 bases are TGTGCCAGCAGTAGGCTAGCGGAAACCTACGAGCAGTACTTC.

The chain combines TRBV7-7 with TRBJ2-1; 10 positions match TRBD2. CDR3 length: 17 residues. Trimming cost V 5 bases and J 6 bases; bases outside gene matches: 13. From germline, CDR1 is SSHAT and CDR2 FNYEAQ (reference sequence). CDR3 sequence reads: CASSQNLLAGVGNEQFF. DNA for the CDR3: TGTGCCAGCAGCCAAAACCTGCTAGCGGGAGTTGGCAATGAGCAGTTCTTC.

This clone showed up just once. The V gene is TRBV6-1, the J gene TRBJ1-5; D is undetermined. Germline CDR1 MNHNS, CDR2 SASEGT. The CDR3 is made up of 14 amino acids. V was cut by 1 base and J by 1 base, with 5 bases left in between. The CDR3: CASSEVGSNQPQHF. CDR3 DNA: TGTGCCAGCAGTGAAGTGGGGAGCAATCAGCCCCAGCATTTT.

The chain couples TRBV11-3 to TRBJ2-1, with 10 bases fitting TRBD2. The length of the CDR3 is 17 residues. V shed 4 bases and J 8 bases; nucleotides not matched to a gene: 14. The germline V gene encodes CDR1 SGHNT and CDR2 YENEEA. As DNA, the CDR3 is TGTGCCAGCAGCTCGTCCCCTAGCGGGAGAGCTGGCGATGAGCAGTTCTTC. This translates into CASSSSPSGRAGDEQFF.

This clone was picked up a small number of times. This chain joins TRBV27 and TRBJ2-3; no firm D call. The CDR3 is made up of 13 amino acids. Germline CDR1 MNHEY, CDR2 SMNVEV (reference sequence). V lost 2 bases and J lost 3, with 6 bases in between. CDR3 in DNA: TGTGCCAGCAGTTTAAGGGCGACAGATACGCAGTATTTT. This codes for CASSLRATDTQYF.

This clone was detected only a few times. The gene calls are TRBV11-3 and TRBJ2-1, with a possible D match to TRBD2 (6 bases). CDR1 is SGHNT, CDR2 YENEEA, per germline. Trimming stripped 3 bases from V and 7 bases from J, with 19 bases between. The CDR3 has 16 residues. The CDR3 region has the DNA TGTGCCAGCAGCTTTGAGAGCGGGTCCTCTATAAATGAGCAGTTCTTC. Translation gives CASSFESGSSINEQFF.

This chain joins TRBV7-8 and TRBJ1-4; D gene ambiguous. The length of the CDR3 is 15 residues. CDR1 and CDR2 from the germline V gene are SGHVS and FQNEAQ. V was cut by 6 bases and J by 3 bases, with 14 bases left in between. The CDR3 DNA is TGTGCCAGCAGGTCGCGAGGGCTCCCTAATGAAAAACTGTTTTTT. Protein: CASRSRGLPNEKLFF.

CDR3 nucleotides: TGTGCCAGCAGTCTATCTAGCGGGAAGGACTACGAGCAGTACTTC. Residues: CASSLSSGKDYEQYF. The V and J genes are TRBV28 and TRBJ2-7, with TRBD2 matching over 9 bases. This CDR3 is 15 amino acids long. CDR1 and CDR2 from the germline V gene are MDHEN and SYDVKM. Germline trimming cut 5 bases from V and 3 bases from J; bases unmatched to any gene: 8.

The table lists this clone with a few counts. The gene calls are TRBV27 and TRBJ1-2, with D tentatively TRBD1 (6 bases). CDR3 length: 15 amino acids. Between the trimmed V and J ends, which lost 4 bases and 4 bases, there was a span of 16 bases. In germline, CDR1 is MNHEY, CDR2 SMNVEV (reference sequence). CDR3 coding DNA: TGTGCCAGCAGTTATACAGGGATCGGGGGCTATGGCTACACCTTC. Protein sequence: CASSYTGIGGYGYTF.

V and J are TRBV11-3 and TRBJ2-1, with D unclear. The germline V gene has CDR1 SGHNT and CDR2 YENEEA. The CDR3 is 11 amino acids. V lost 1 base to trimming and J lost 9 bases, with 4 bases between them. The CDR3 DNA is TGTGCCAGCAGCTTAGGTGGTGAGCAGTTCTTC. Translated: CASSLGGEQFF.

The rearrangement links TRBV10-3 to TRBJ2-5; D unresolved. The length of the CDR3 is 15 residues. The germline V gene has CDR1 ENHRY and CDR2 SYGVKD. The V end was cut by 3 bases, the J end by 2 bases, with 13 bases between. CDR3 sequence: CAISDPDVGQETQYF. In nucleotides, the CDR3 is TGTGCCATCAGTGACCCGGACGTGGGACAAGAGACCCAGTACTTC.

This clone was counted once. The chain uses TRBV11-2 and TRBJ2-7; TRBD1 might be the D (5 bases). CDR1 is SGHAT, CDR2 FQNNGV, per germline. Trimming took off 2 bases at V and 2 bases at J, with 10 bases between the two ends. This CDR3 spans 14 amino acids. The CDR3 region is CASSLSPTAYEQYF. The CDR3 region has the DNA TGTGCCAGCAGCTTATCGCCGACAGCCTACGAGCAGTACTTC.

The rearrangement links TRBV5-6 to TRBJ2-7, with 7 bases aligning to TRBD2. After removal of 2 bases from V and 4 bases from J, the junction contained 6 bases not matched to a gene. Germline-derived CDR1 and CDR2 are SGHDT and YYEEEE. CDR3 size: 14 residues. The chain's CDR3 is CASSFRVGGYEQYF. For the CDR3, the DNA is TGTGCCAGCAGCTTTCGGGTGGGAGGGTACGAGCAGTACTTC.

This clone was picked up a small number of times. V gene TRBV2 combines with J gene TRBJ1-1, with a weak D call TRBD1 (5 bases). Germline assignment: CDR1 SNHLY and CDR2 FYNNEI. This CDR3 is built from 13 residues. V was clipped by 8 bases and J by 1 base, with 11 bases between them. The CDR3, as DNA: TGTGCCAGCGCCCGGACACAGAACACTGAAGCTTTCTTT. Translated: CASARTQNTEAFF.

This clone was seen a few times. This rearrangement joins TRBV11-3 to TRBJ2-7; TRBD1 aligns across 7 bases. The CDR3 consists of 15 residues. CDR1 is SGHNT, CDR2 YENEEA, per germline. Trimming removed 4 bases from V and 2 bases from J; junction bases left unmatched: 8. The CDR3 DNA follows: TGTGCCAGCAGCTCACTGACAGGGCCCACCTACGAGCAGTACTTC. As protein: CASSSLTGPTYEQYF.

In its sample, this clone ranks as medium-sized. This chain connects TRBV6-5 to TRBJ1-4; the D gene is possibly TRBD1 (6 bases). This CDR3 spans 14 amino acids. The V end lost 0 bases, the J end lost 10 bases, and 12 bases lay between the germline ends. Per germline, CDR1 MNHEY and CDR2 SVGAGI. The CDR3: CASSYSIGGGKLFF. DNA of the CDR3: TGTGCCAGCAGTTACTCGATTGGAGGGGGAAAACTGTTTTTT.

The chain carries TRBV6-1 and TRBJ1-5, with D tentatively TRBD1 (5 bases). Between the trimmed V and J ends, which lost 1 base and 7 bases, there was a span of 14 bases. This CDR3 has 15 residues. Per germline, CDR1 MNHNS and CDR2 SASEGT. In DNA, the CDR3 is TGTGCCAGCAGTGAAGGGGGGGGATTCCGCCAGCCCCAGCATTTT. It encodes CASSEGGGFRQPQHF.

The gene calls are TRBV27 and TRBJ2-7, with D maybe TRBD1 (7 bases). CDR1 and CDR2 from the germline V gene are MNHEY and SMNVEV (reference sequence). The V gene lost 9 bases and the J gene lost 0 bases, with 24 bases spanning the gap. This CDR3 comprises 17 residues. The DNA of the CDR3 is TGTGCCAGTTACCCTACCAGGGGGGCTCGGGGCTCCTACGAGCAGTACTTC. It translates to CASYPTRGARGSYEQYF.

The V and J genes are TRBV28 and TRBJ2-5; no reliable D call. Between the trimmed V and J ends, which lost 2 bases and 1 base, there was a span of 8 bases. Germline CDR1 and CDR2: MDHEN and SYDVKM. CDR3 length: 14 amino acids. CDR3 nucleotide sequence: TGTGCCAGCAGTTTACCGGGCGGCCAAGAGACCCAGTACTTC. Amino acids: CASSLPGGQETQYF.

This rearrangement joins TRBV11-2 to TRBJ2-7; 7 positions agree with TRBD2. The CDR3 consists of 16 residues. Trimming removed 7 bases from V and 9 bases from J; junction bases left unmatched: 21. Germline values: CDR1 SGHAT, CDR2 FQNNGV. CDR3 coding DNA: TGTGCCAGCAACCCTTCAGGAGGGAGCGGGATGATTCGGCAGTACTTC. As protein: CASNPSGGSGMIRQYF.

The V gene is TRBV7-9, the J gene TRBJ2-1; no firm D call. Germline V CDR1 and CDR2: SEHNR, FQNEAQ (reference sequence). The V gene lost 3 bases and the J gene lost 6 bases, with 6 bases spanning the gap. This CDR3 region has 12 residues. CDR3 DNA sequence: TGTGCCAGCAGCTTGCCAGTCAATGAGCAGTTCTTC. The encoded protein is CASSLPVNEQFF. Filled out from reference TRBV7-9 and TRBJ2-1, the complete variable domain reads DTGVSQNPRHKITKRGQNVTFRCDPISEHNRLYWYRQTLGQGPEFLTYFQNEAQLEKSRLLSDRFSAERPKGSFSTLEIQRTEQGDSAMYLCASSLPVNEQFFGPGTRLTVL.

The chain is built from TRBV21-1 and TRBJ2-2; the D call in the table, TRBD2, was not verified against the DNA. TRBV21-1 corresponds to a pseudogene. The CDR3 sequence is 19 residues long. CDR3 amino acids: CASSKERRDPTYTTGELFF. The CDR3, as DNA: TGTGCCAGCAGCAAAGAGCGCCGGGATCCAACGTATACCACCGGGGAGCTGTTTTTT.

This rearrangement joins TRBV14 to TRBJ2-4; unclear D gene. V was trimmed by 4 bases and J by 0 bases, leaving 13 bases between them. The CDR3 totals 16 residues. Germline V gene data show CDR1 as SGHDN and CDR2 as FVKESK. The DNA for the CDR3 is TGTGCCAGCAGCCGAACCGGGTCCTTAGCCAAAAACATTCAGTACTTC. It specifies CASSRTGSLAKNIQYF.

This chain links TRBV6-5 with TRBJ1-1, with no clear D. V was pared by 3 bases and J by 1 base, with 9 bases between. CDR3 length equals 14 residues. The germline V gene encodes CDR1 MNHEY and CDR2 SVGAGI. DNA of the CDR3: TGTGCCAGCAGTTATAAATATACGAACACTGAAGCTTTCTTT. Encoded protein: CASSYKYTNTEAFF.

This clone was seen once. The chain is built from TRBV27 and TRBJ2-1; TRBD2 matches 7 bases. Looked up from germline, CDR1 is MNHEY and CDR2 is SMNVEV (reference sequence). The CDR3 sequence is 15 residues long. The V gene end was trimmed by 0 bases and the J gene end by 4 bases; junction bases not matched to a gene: 3. The CDR3 bases are TGTGCCAGCAGTTTATCGGGGGGGAGGTACAATGAGCAGTTCTTC. It translates to CASSLSGGRYNEQFF.